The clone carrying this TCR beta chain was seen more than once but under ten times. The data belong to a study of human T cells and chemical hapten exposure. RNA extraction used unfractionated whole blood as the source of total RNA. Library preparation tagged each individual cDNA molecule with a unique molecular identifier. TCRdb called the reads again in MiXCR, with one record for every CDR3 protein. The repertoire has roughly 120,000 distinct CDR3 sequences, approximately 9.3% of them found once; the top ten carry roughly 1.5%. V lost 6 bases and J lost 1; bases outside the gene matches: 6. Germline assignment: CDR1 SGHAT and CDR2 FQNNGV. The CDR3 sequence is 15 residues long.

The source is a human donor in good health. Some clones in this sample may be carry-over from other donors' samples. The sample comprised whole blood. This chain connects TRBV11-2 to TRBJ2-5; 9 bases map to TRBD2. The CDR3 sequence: CASRDSGSGQETQYF. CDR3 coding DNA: TGTGCCAGCAGAGATAGCGGGAGCGGCCAAGAGACCCAGTACTTC.